This T cell receptor beta chain was sequenced for a study of memory B cells and T cells in multiple sclerosis. Study-wide findings and caveats: Shared clonotype counts depended on differing compartment clone-set sizes and were normalized.

This CDR3 is 13 amino acids long. V gave up 5 bases and J gave up 2 bases, with 7 bases separating them. CDR1 is SNHLY and CDR2 is FYNNEI in the germline V gene. This clone was picked up one time. Antigen: not known. The table came from immunoSEQ multiplex PCR; TCRdb's copy has only in-frame clones and leaves some out. The sample lists 12,000 to 15,000 clones, around 70% occurring once. This sequence joins TRBV2 and TRBJ1-5; TRBD1 might be the D (6 bases). This clonotype was obtained from a human donor with multiple sclerosis. The sequencing input was memory (CD45RO+) CD4+ T cells from blood. CDR3 sequence (DNA): TGTGCCAGCAGTCAGGGGCGCAATCAGCCCCAGCATTTT. The encoded protein is CASSQGRNQPQHF.